A selection of T cell receptor beta chains follows, all from one sample in a study of beta chain features in type 1 diabetes. Measured with immunoSEQ multiplex PCR; TCRdb has only the in-frame clones, and not every one. In the table there are about 340,000 clones, about a tenth of which are singletons. The sequenced material came from central memory CD4+ T cells from blood. These receptors came from a man between 25 and 39 years old with type 1 diabetes. Both conserved end residues are part of each CDR3. The order of the fields is CDR3 DNA, CDR3 protein, V gene, clone size, J gene, D gene. The D gene is left open where the match is weak. Not every row has a clone size; where given, it reads once, few, many or a size class.

DNA: TGCAGCGTAGGACAAGGGGCCAACGTCCTGACTTTC
CDR3: CSVGQGANVLTF
V: TRBV29-1
size: few
J: TRBJ2-6
D: NA

DNA: TGCACCAGCAGCCAAGATCTTAGGGCTAGCGGGGGTTATGGCACAGATACGCAGTATTTT
CDR3: CTSSQDLRASGGYGTDTQYF
V: TRBV1
size: few
J: TRBJ2-3
D: NA

DNA: TGTGCCAGCTCACCAAACGGACAGGGCAGCCAAGAGACCCAGTACTTC
CDR3: CASSPNGQGSQETQYF
V: TRBV18
size: NA
J: TRBJ2-5
D: TRBD1

DNA: TGTGCCAGCACCGGACTAGCGGGGGGGCCGGAGACCCAGTACTTC
CDR3: CASTGLAGGPETQYF
V: TRBV7-2
size: NA
J: TRBJ2-5
D: TRBD2

DNA: TGTGCCAGCAGCCCCCGTCCCCTTAACTATGGCTACACCTTC
CDR3: CASSPRPLNYGYTF
V: TRBV13
size: NA
J: TRBJ1-2
D: NA

DNA: TGCAGCGTCGCCCTGGCTAGCGGGGTCTCCTACGAGCAGTACTTC
CDR3: CSVALASGVSYEQYF
V: TRBV29-1
size: few
J: TRBJ2-7
D: TRBD2

DNA: TGTGCCCTCGTCGGCCCCTACGAGCAGTACTTC
CDR3: CALVGPYEQYF
V: TRBV15
size: NA
J: TRBJ2-7
D: NA

DNA: TGTGCCAGCAGCCTAGCAGGGGACAGGGGGTTGCCTTACGAGCAGTACTTC
CDR3: CASSLAGDRGLPYEQYF
V: TRBV21-1
size: NA
J: TRBJ2-7
D: NA

DNA: TGTGCCATCAGTGAGAGTTTGGGGATTGGGGAATGGAATCAGCCCCAGCATTTT
CDR3: CAISESLGIGEWNQPQHF
V: TRBV10-3
size: NA
J: TRBJ1-5
D: NA

DNA: TGCAGCGTCTCGGGTGGATTCGGCAACGAGCAGTACTTC
CDR3: CSVSGGFGNEQYF
V: TRBV29-1
size: NA
J: TRBJ2-7
D: NA

DNA: TGTGCCAGCAGCGTAGCGGGGAAAGATACGCAGTATTTT
CDR3: CASSVAGKDTQYF
V: TRBV9
size: NA
J: TRBJ2-3
D: NA

DNA: TGCGCCAGCAGCTTCTACCGGGACAGCTACGAGCAGTACTTC
CDR3: CASSFYRDSYEQYF
V: TRBV5-1
size: NA
J: TRBJ2-7
D: TRBD1

DNA: TGTGCCAGCAGTCGTCACGGGGATTTGGGTGAAAAACTGTTTTTT
CDR3: CASSRHGDLGEKLFF
V: TRBV7-2
size: many
J: TRBJ1-4
D: NA

DNA: TGTGCCAGCAGCACGCTTTTGGTACAGGGAGGGTGCAGCTCTGGGGCCAACGTCCTGACTTTC
CDR3: CASSTLLVQGGCSSGANVLTF
V: TRBV21-1
size: NA
J: TRBJ2-6
D: NA

DNA: TGTGCCACGAAGACGGGGGGGCAGGAGACCCAGTACTTC
CDR3: CATKTGGQETQYF
V: TRBV7-2
size: few
J: TRBJ2-5
D: TRBD2

DNA: TGCGCCAGCAGCCTGGGACAGGGGGCGAACACCGGGGAGCTGTTTTTT
CDR3: CASSLGQGANTGELFF
V: TRBV4-3
size: NA
J: TRBJ2-2
D: TRBD1

DNA: TGTGCCAGCAGCCAAGTACGGAGTACCTACGAGCAGTACTTC
CDR3: CASSQVRSTYEQYF
V: TRBV14
size: few
J: TRBJ2-7
D: NA

DNA: TGCGCCAGCAGCTTGGCGGGACAAGCGAACACCGGGGAGCTGTTTTTT
CDR3: CASSLAGQANTGELFF
V: TRBV5-1
size: NA
J: TRBJ2-2
D: NA

DNA: TGTGCCAGCAGATTACAGGATTTCACCGGGGAGCTGTTTTTT
CDR3: CASRLQDFTGELFF
V: TRBV2
size: NA
J: TRBJ2-2
D: NA

DNA: TGTGCCAGCAGCTTAGAGACAATAGGATCCTACGAGCAGTACTTC
CDR3: CASSLETIGSYEQYF
V: TRBV7-2
size: few
J: TRBJ2-7
D: NA

DNA: TGTGCCAGCAGCTTAGCGCTAGAAGAGACCCAGTACTTC
CDR3: CASSLALEETQYF
V: TRBV7-2
size: NA
J: TRBJ2-5
D: NA

DNA: TGCAGCGTTGTACAGCTTGAAGCTTTCTTT
CDR3: CSVVQLEAFF
V: TRBV29-1
size: few
J: TRBJ1-1
D: NA

DNA: TGTGCCAGCAGCTTCGATACGGGGGGGCCACAAGATACGCAGTATTTT
CDR3: CASSFDTGGPQDTQYF
V: TRBV7-6
size: few
J: TRBJ2-3
D: TRBD2

DNA: TGCGCCAGCAGCCAAGAGGGCAGGGAGTTGGTCTATGGCTACACCTTC
CDR3: CASSQEGRELVYGYTF
V: TRBV4-1
size: NA
J: TRBJ1-2
D: NA

DNA: TGTGCCAGCAGCGTAGAGGGAGCCTATGGCTACACCTTC
CDR3: CASSVEGAYGYTF
V: TRBV9
size: many
J: TRBJ1-2
D: NA

DNA: TGTGCCTGGATTTTGGGGGTCACTGAAGCTTTCTTT
CDR3: CAWILGVTEAFF
V: TRBV30
size: NA
J: TRBJ1-1
D: NA

DNA: TGTGCCAGCAGCGCCGGGACTAGCGGCGAGCAGTACTTC
CDR3: CASSAGTSGEQYF
V: TRBV9
size: few
J: TRBJ2-7
D: TRBD2

DNA: TGCGCCAGCAGTGACAGGCCCAATTCACCCCTCCACTTT
CDR3: CASSDRPNSPLHF
V: TRBV10-2
size: NA
J: TRBJ1-6
D: NA